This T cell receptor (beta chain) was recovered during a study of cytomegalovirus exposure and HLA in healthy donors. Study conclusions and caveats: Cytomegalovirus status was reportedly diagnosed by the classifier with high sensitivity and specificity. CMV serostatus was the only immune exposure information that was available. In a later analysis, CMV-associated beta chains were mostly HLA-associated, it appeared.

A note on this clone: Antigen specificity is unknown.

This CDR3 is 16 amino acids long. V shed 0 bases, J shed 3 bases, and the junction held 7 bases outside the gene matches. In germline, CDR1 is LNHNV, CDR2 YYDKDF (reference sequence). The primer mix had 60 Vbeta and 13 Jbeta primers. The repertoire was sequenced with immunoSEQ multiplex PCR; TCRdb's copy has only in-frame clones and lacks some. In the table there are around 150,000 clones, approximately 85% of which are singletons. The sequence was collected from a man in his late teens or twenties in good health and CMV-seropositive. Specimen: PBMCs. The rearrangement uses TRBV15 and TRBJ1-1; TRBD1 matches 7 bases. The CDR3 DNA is TGTGCCACCAGCAGAGACCCCCAGGGGGTATACACTGAAGCTTTCTTT. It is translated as CATSRDPQGVYTEAFF.